The 2 T cell receptor beta chains below come from one sample, sequenced in a study of vaccination and CD4 T cells after COVID-19 (dated by TCRdb to between 2021 and 2022). Receptor libraries were prepared by PCR. The run used an Illumina iSeq 100. TCR sequencing of DNA from cultured CD4+ T cells used the Oncomine TCR Beta short-read assay at the Johns Hopkins FTIC core. Using fastp at Q25 and MiXCR, TCRdb reprocessed the public reads and kept productive beta chains. Rows merge per CDR3 protein into single entries with the most common DNA and genes. This sample holds 13,000 or so distinct CDR3 sequences; approximately 69% were observed only once. Roughly 31% of the sample rests with the top ten. Their target antigens are unknown. The sample's treatment or condition, from its label and the paper: roughly nine-day PBMC culture with coronavirus spike peptide pools or control peptides (ViraFEST assay).

The specimen sequenced was CD4+ T cells from blood, cultured in vitro. These receptors were collected from a human donor who had recovered from COVID-19.

The rearrangement uses TRBV24-1 and TRBJ2-1, with TRBD2 matching 9 bases. CDR3 length: 15 residues. V was clipped by 6 bases and J by 7 bases; unmatched bases: 9. Germline CDR1 and CDR2: KGHDR and SFDVKD. CDR3 region: CATSISGRAGNEQFF. CDR3 in DNA: TGTGCCACCAGTATTAGCGGGAGAGCGGGGAATGAGCAGTTCTTC.

The chain joins TRBV7-3 to TRBJ1-1, with TRBD1 as a possible D gene (5 bases). Trimming left V 2 bases short and J 5 bases short, with 12 bases between. The germline V gene has CDR1 SGHTA and CDR2 FQGTGA. This CDR3 comprises 14 residues. The CDR3 coding sequence is TGTGCCAGCAGCTTACCTGGGGGGGAGACTGAAGCTTTCTTT. Protein sequence: CASSLPGGETEAFF.